Listed below are T cell receptor beta chains from one sample, sequenced in a study of shared clonotypes between healthy human individuals. The repertoire was sequenced with immunoSEQ multiplex PCR; TCRdb's copy has only in-frame clones and lacks some. The sample has approximately 1,000,000 clones; about 84% are singletons. Sequences were obtained from memory CD4+ T cells from PBMCs. The receptors derive from a man between 18 and 29 years old in good health. Some clones in this sample may be carry-over from other donors' samples. Each CDR3 is given with its conserved first and last residue. D genes are given only for firm matches. Rows give clone size only sometimes, using once, few, many, or a class for an expanded clone.

NA,TRBJ2-2,TRBV2,NA,CASMLGNTGELFF,TGTGCCAGCATGTTGGGCAACACCGGGGAGCTGTTTTTT
NA,TRBJ2-3,TRBV23-1,NA,CASNPPAGKTDTQYF,TGCGCCAGCAACCCGCCGGCGGGTAAAACGGATACGCAGTATTTT
NA,TRBJ2-7,TRBV28,NA,CASSSQRWEQYF,TGTGCCAGCAGTTCCCAACGCTGGGAGCAGTACTTC
NA,TRBJ2-1,TRBV9,TRBD2,CASSVVVAGVYNEQFF,TGTGCCAGCAGCGTAGTGGTAGCGGGGGTCTACAATGAGCAGTTCTTC
few,TRBJ2-1,TRBV28,NA,CASSLSGGDYNEQFF,TGTGCCAGCAGTTTATCCGGCGGGGACTACAATGAGCAGTTCTTC
NA,TRBJ2-4,TRBV6-5,NA,CASSYTRGDIQYF,TGTGCCAGCAGTTACACTAGGGGGGACATTCAGTACTTC
NA,TRBJ2-3,TRBV19,NA,CASSIGQDTDTQYF,TGTGCCAGTAGTATAGGACAGGACACAGATACGCAGTATTTT
NA,TRBJ2-2,TRBV11-2,TRBD2,CASSFLAGGTGELFF,TGTGCCAGCAGCTTTCTAGCGGGAGGGACCGGGGAGCTGTTTTTT
NA,TRBJ2-7,TRBV6-5,NA,CASSYSSPGGAYEQYF,TGTGCCAGCAGTTACTCGTCCCCCGGGGGCGCCTACGAGCAGTACTTC
NA,TRBJ1-5,TRBV28,NA,CASNGQNQPQHF,TGTGCCAGCAATGGACAGAATCAGCCCCAGCATTTT
few,TRBJ2-3,TRBV7-2,NA,CASSVGRVDTQYF,TGTGCCAGCAGCGTTGGGCGGGTAGATACGCAGTATTTT
NA,TRBJ1-2,TRBV5-1,NA,CASSRSTGTLYGYTF,TGCGCCAGCAGCAGGTCCACCGGGACACTCTACGGCTACACCTTC
NA,TRBJ1-5,TRBV28,NA,CASSLNGAIWPQHF,TGTGCCAGCAGTTTGAACGGAGCCATATGGCCCCAGCATTTT
NA,TRBJ1-1,TRBV5-1,NA,CASSLAEGGEAFF,TGCGCCAGCAGCTTGGCCGAGGGAGGGGAAGCTTTCTTT
NA,TRBJ1-2,TRBV7-3,NA,CASSLNAQDHGYTF,TGTGCCAGCAGCTTAAACGCACAGGACCATGGCTACACCTTC
NA,TRBJ1-1,TRBV18,NA,CASSPPIKTHTEAFF,TGTGCCAGCTCACCACCGATAAAGACGCATACTGAAGCTTTCTTT
NA,TRBJ1-5,TRBV28,NA,CASRRAGFSNQPQHF,TGTGCCAGCAGACGGGCAGGGTTCAGCAATCAGCCCCAGCATTTT
NA,TRBJ2-7,TRBV28,TRBD1,CASSLSTGGSYEQYF,TGTGCCAGCAGTCTCTCGACAGGGGGCTCCTACGAGCAGTACTTC
NA,TRBJ2-5,TRBV28,NA,CASGGRGGETQYF,TGTGCCAGCGGGGGAAGGGGGGGCGAGACCCAGTACTTC
NA,TRBJ2-7,TRBV2,TRBD1,CASSGGQGRYEQYF,TGTGCCAGCAGTGGGGGACAGGGTCGGTACGAGCAGTACTTC
NA,TRBJ1-5,TRBV28,NA,CASFDSNQPQHF,TGTGCCAGCTTTGATAGCAATCAGCCCCAGCATTTT
few,TRBJ2-2,TRBV2,TRBD2,CASLTGREIGELFF,TGTGCCAGCCTAACGGGGCGGGAGATCGGGGAGCTGTTTTTT
NA,TRBJ1-2,TRBV19,TRBD1,CASSWTGPGDGYTF,TGTGCCAGTAGCTGGACAGGCCCTGGGGACGGCTACACCTTC
NA,TRBJ1-6,TRBV30,NA,CAWGLDSPLHF,TGTGCCTGGGGGCTGGATTCACCCCTCCACTTT
NA,TRBJ2-3,TRBV2,TRBD1,CASYRGQMSTDTQYF,TGTGCCAGTTACAGGGGGCAGATGTCCACAGATACGCAGTATTTT
NA,TRBJ1-2,TRBV5-4,NA,CASNQQRGMGGYTF,TGTGCCAGCAACCAACAGAGGGGAATGGGAGGCTACACCTTC
once,TRBJ2-7,TRBV6-1,NA,CASRENLYEQYF,TGTGCCAGCAGGGAGAACCTTTACGAGCAGTACTTC
NA,TRBJ2-7,TRBV10-1,NA,CASSESGPGRERDEQYF,TGCGCCAGCAGTGAGTCGGGCCCGGGGCGGGAAAGAGACGAGCAGTACTTC
NA,TRBJ2-3,TRBV18,NA,CASSPQDTQYF,TGTGCCAGCTCACCCCAAGATACGCAGTATTTT
NA,TRBJ2-7,TRBV9,TRBD1,CASSPYSPGTGGGEQYF,TGTGCCAGCAGCCCTTACTCTCCGGGGACAGGAGGGGGCGAGCAGTACTTC
NA,TRBJ2-7,TRBV11-2,NA,CASSEDPYYEQYF,TGTGCCAGCAGCGAAGACCCCTACTACGAGCAGTACTTC
NA,TRBJ2-1,TRBV2,TRBD2,CASSESRGSSNEQFF,TGTGCCAGCAGTGAATCCCGCGGGAGCAGCAATGAGCAGTTCTTC
NA,TRBJ2-7,TRBV11-1,TRBD1,CASTSDRGYEQYF,TGTGCCAGCACCTCGGACAGGGGATACGAGCAGTACTTC
NA,TRBJ2-2,TRBV9,TRBD2,CASSVGPGGTTGELFF,TGTGCCAGCAGCGTAGGTCCGGGAGGGACCACCGGGGAGCTGTTTTTT
NA,TRBJ2-4,TRBV11-3,NA,CASSLEGRDHKNIQYF,TGTGCCAGCAGCTTAGAGGGCCGAGATCACAAAAACATTCAGTACTTC
NA,TRBJ2-5,TRBV9,NA,CASSVGLSWTEDLQETQYF,TGTGCCAGCAGCGTAGGTTTATCGTGGACGGAGGACTTACAAGAGACCCAGTACTTC
NA,TRBJ2-6,TRBV5-1,TRBD1,CASSLATGTGFSGANVLTF,TGCGCCAGCAGCTTGGCAACGGGGACAGGGTTCTCTGGGGCCAACGTCCTGACTTTC
NA,TRBJ2-7,TRBV7-8,NA,CASSFGGTTEQYF,TGTGCCAGCAGCTTCGGGGGAACTACGGAGCAGTACTTC
NA,TRBJ2-1,TRBV29-1,TRBD2,CSVEDPSGRLYEQFF,TGCAGCGTTGAAGATCCTAGCGGGAGACTATATGAGCAGTTCTTC
once,TRBJ2-3,TRBV5-8,NA,CASRLIGAYTQYF,TGTGCCAGCAGACTTATTGGGGCTTATACGCAGTATTTT
NA,TRBJ2-5,TRBV5-1,TRBD2,CASSPAVAGVETQYF,TGCGCCAGCAGCCCGGCGGTAGCGGGAGTTGAGACCCAGTACTTC
NA,TRBJ1-3,TRBV5-6,NA,CASSLVGGLTGNTIYF,TGTGCCAGCAGCTTGGTTGGGGGACTAACTGGAAACACCATATATTTT
NA,TRBJ2-5,TRBV28,NA,CASSFRGDETQYF,TGTGCCAGCAGTTTTAGAGGGGATGAGACCCAGTACTTC
NA,TRBJ2-2,TRBV5-1,TRBD2,CASSKGTSGNTGELFF,TGCGCCAGCAGCAAGGGGACTAGCGGGAACACCGGGGAGCTGTTTTTT
NA,TRBJ2-4,TRBV19,NA,CASSIVRQNGNIQYF,TGTGCCAGTAGTATAGTCCGCCAAAATGGAAACATTCAGTACTTC
NA,TRBJ2-7,TRBV29-1,NA,CSVARDTQNGEQYF,TGCAGCGTAGCTAGGGACACCCAAAACGGGGAGCAGTACTTC
NA,TRBJ2-7,TRBV6-6,NA,CASSYYGSSYEQYF,TGTGCCAGCAGTTATTACGGAAGCTCCTACGAGCAGTACTTC
NA,TRBJ2-5,TRBV6-5,NA,CASSYGETQYF,TGTGCCAGCAGCTACGGAGAGACCCAGTACTTC
NA,TRBJ1-3,TRBV7-6,NA,CASSLGGPGNTIYF,TGTGCCAGCAGCTTAGGTGGGCCTGGAAACACCATATATTTT
NA,TRBJ1-2,TRBV6-5,NA,CASSQTPTGNYGYTF,TGTGCCAGCAGCCAGACCCCGACCGGCAACTATGGCTACACCTTC
NA,TRBJ2-5,TRBV2,NA,CASTSTGQETQYF,TGTGCCAGCACTTCTACTGGTCAAGAGACCCAGTACTTC
NA,TRBJ2-5,TRBV2,NA,CASQGLRQETQYF,TGTGCCAGTCAGGGACTCCGGCAAGAGACCCAGTACTTC
NA,TRBJ2-7,TRBV7-9,NA,CASSGLGSGIYEQYF,TGTGCCAGCAGCGGCCTAGGGAGTGGGATCTACGAGCAGTACTTC
NA,TRBJ2-7,TRBV15,NA,CATSRGGGNYEQYF,TGTGCCACCAGCAGAGGTGGCGGGAACTACGAGCAGTACTTC